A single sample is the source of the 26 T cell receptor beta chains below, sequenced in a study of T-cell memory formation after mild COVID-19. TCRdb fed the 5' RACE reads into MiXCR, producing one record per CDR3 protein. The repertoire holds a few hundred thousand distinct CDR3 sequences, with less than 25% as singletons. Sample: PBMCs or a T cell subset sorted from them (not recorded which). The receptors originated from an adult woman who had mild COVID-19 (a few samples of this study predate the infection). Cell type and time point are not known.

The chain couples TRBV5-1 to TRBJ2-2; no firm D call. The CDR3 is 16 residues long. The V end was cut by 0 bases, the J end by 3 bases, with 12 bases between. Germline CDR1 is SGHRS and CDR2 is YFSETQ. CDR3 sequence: CASSLALKPDTGELFF. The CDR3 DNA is TGCGCCAGCAGCTTGGCCTTGAAGCCCGACACCGGGGAGCTGTTTTTT.

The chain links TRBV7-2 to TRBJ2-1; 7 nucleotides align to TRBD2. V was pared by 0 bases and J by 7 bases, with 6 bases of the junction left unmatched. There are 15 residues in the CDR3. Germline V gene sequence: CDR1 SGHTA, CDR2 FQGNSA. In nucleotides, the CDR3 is TGTGCCAGCAGCTTAGCGGCGGGAGTCAGGAATGAGCAGTTCTTC. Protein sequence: CASSLAAGVRNEQFF.

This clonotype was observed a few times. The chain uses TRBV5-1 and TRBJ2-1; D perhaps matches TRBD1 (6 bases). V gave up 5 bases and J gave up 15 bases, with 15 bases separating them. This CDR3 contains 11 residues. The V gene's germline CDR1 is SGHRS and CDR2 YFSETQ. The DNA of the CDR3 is TGCGCCAGCAGATTCCGGGACAAGCCGTTCTTC. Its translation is CASRFRDKPFF.

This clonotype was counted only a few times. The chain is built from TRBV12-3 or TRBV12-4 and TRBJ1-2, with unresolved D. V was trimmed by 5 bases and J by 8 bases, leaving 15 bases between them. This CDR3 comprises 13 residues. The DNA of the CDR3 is TGTGCCAGCAGTCCTAACCCGCCCGGGGGCTACACCTTC. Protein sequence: CASSPNPPGGYTF.

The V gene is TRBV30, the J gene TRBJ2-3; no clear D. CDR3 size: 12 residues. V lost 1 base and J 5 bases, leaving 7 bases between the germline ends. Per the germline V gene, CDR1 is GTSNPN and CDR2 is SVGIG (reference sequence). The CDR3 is CAWSGPGDTQYF. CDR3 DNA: TGTGCCTGGAGTGGTCCGGGAGATACGCAGTATTTT. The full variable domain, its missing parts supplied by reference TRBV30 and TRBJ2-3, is SQTIHQWPATLVQPVGSPLSLECTVEGTSNPNLYWYRQAAGRGLQLLFYSVGIGQISSEVPQNLSASRPQDRQFILSSKKLLLSDSGFYLCAWSGPGDTQYFGPGTRLTVL.

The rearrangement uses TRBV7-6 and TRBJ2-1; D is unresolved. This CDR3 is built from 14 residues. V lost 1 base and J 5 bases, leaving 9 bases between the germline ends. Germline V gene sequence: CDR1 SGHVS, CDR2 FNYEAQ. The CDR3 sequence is CASSLGVTDNEQFF. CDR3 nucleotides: TGTGCCAGCAGCTTAGGGGTTACCGACAATGAGCAGTTCTTC.

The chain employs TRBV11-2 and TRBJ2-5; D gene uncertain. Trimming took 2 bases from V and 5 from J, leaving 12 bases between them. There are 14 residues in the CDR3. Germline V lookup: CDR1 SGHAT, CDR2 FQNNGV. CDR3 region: CASSLNYKTETQYF. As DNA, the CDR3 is TGTGCCAGCAGCTTAAACTATAAGACGGAGACCCAGTACTTC.

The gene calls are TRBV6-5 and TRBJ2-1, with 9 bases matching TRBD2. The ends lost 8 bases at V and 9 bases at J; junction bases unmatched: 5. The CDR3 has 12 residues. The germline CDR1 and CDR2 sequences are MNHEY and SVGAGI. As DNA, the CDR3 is TGTGCCAGCCGACTAGCGGACGGTGAGCAGTTCTTC. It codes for CASRLADGEQFF.

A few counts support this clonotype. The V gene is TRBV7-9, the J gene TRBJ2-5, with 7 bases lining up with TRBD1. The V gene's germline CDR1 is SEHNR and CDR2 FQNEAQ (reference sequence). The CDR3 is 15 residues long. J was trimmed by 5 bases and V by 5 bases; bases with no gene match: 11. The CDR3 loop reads CASSIRDSTQETQYF. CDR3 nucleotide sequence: TGTGCCAGCAGCATCCGGGACAGCACACAGGAGACCCAGTACTTC. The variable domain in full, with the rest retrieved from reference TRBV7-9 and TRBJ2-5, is DTGVSQNPRHKITKRGQNVTFRCDPISEHNRLYWYRQTLGQGPEFLTYFQNEAQLEKSRLLSDRFSAERPKGSFSTLEIQRTEQGDSAMYLCASSIRDSTQETQYFGPGTRLLVL.

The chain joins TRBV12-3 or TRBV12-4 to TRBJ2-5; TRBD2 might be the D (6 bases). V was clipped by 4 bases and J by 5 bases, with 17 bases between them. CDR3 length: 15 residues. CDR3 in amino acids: CASSSTPGGAETQYF. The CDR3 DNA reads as TGTGCCAGCAGTTCGACCCCCGGGGGTGCGGAGACCCAGTACTTC.

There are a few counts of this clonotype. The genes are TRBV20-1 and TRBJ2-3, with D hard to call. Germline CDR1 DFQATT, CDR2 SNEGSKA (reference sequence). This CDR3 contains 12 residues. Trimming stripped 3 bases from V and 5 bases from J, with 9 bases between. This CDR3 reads CSARISGDTQYF. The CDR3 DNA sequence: TGCAGTGCTAGGATCTCAGGAGATACGCAGTATTTT.

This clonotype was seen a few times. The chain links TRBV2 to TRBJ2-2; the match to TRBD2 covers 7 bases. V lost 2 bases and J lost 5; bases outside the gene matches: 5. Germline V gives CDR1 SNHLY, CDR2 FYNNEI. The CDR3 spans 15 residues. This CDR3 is CASSERGLNTGELFF. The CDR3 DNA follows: TGTGCCAGCAGTGAAAGGGGACTAAATACCGGGGAGCTGTTTTTT.

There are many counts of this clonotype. As DNA, the CDR3 is TGTGCCAGCAGTTACTCGAGACAGGGCGGGGGCTACACCTTC. Its translation: CASSYSRQGGGYTF. V usage is TRBV6-5 and J usage is TRBJ1-2; TRBD1 matches 7 bases. The CDR3 spans 14 residues. Germline values: CDR1 MNHEY, CDR2 SVGAGI. The junction had 6 bases not matched to a gene; V was cut back by 0 bases and J by 8 bases.

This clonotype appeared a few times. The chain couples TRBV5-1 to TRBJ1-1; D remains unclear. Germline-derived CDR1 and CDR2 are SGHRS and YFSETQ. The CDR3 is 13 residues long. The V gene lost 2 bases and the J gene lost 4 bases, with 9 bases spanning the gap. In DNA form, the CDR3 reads TGCGCCAGCAGCTTCCACGAGAGCACTGAAGCTTTCTTT. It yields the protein CASSFHESTEAFF.

The CDR3 bases are TGCAGCGTGGCGACCGGGACGGACATTTACTACGAGCAGTACTTC. Translation gives CSVATGTDIYYEQYF. The rearrangement uses TRBV29-1 and TRBJ2-7, with D perhaps assigned TRBD1 or TRBD2 (5 bases each). V lost 6 bases and J lost 3, with 21 bases in between. CDR3 length: 15 residues. Germline values: CDR1 SQVTM, CDR2 ANQGSEA.

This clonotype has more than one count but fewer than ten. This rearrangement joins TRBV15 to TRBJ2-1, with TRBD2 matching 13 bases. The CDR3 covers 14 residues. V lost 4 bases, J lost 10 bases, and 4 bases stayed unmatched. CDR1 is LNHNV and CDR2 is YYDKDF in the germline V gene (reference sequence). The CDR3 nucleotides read TGTGCCACCAGCACCCCGGGACTAGCGGGGGAGCAGTTCTTC. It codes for CATSTPGLAGEQFF.

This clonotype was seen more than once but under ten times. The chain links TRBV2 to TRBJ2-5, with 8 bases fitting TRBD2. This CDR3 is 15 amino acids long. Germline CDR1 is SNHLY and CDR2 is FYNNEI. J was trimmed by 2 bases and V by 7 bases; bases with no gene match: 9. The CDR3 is CASTRLAGIQETQYF. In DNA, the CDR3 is TGTGCCAGCACCCGTCTAGCGGGTATACAAGAGACCCAGTACTTC. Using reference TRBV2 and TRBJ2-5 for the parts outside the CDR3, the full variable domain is EPEVTQTPSHQVTQMGQEVILRCVPISNHLYFYWYRQILGQKVEFLVSFYNNEISEKSEIFDDQFSVERPDGSNFTLKIRSTKLEDSAMYFCASTRLAGIQETQYFGPGTRLLVL.

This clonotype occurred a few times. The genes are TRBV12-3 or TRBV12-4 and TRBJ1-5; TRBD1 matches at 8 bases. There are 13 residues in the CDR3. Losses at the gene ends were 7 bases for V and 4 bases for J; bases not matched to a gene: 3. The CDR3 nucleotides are TGTGCCAGCACGTGGGACAGGAATCAGCCCCAGCATTTT. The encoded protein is CASTWDRNQPQHF.

Written as DNA, the CDR3 is TGTGCCAGCAGCTTGGAAGGGTACCCGTACGAGCAGTACTTC. This encodes CASSLEGYPYEQYF. The V gene is TRBV5-6, the J gene TRBJ2-7; D is uncertain. The germline gives CDR1 SGHDT, CDR2 YYEEEE. V lost 0 bases, J lost 4 bases, and 11 bases lay in between. This CDR3 has 14 residues.

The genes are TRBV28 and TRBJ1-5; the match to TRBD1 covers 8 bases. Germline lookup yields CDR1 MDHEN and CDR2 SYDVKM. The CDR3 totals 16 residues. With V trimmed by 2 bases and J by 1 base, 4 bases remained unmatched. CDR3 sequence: CASSLPRQGSNQPQHF. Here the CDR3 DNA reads TGTGCCAGCAGTTTACCCCGACAGGGGAGCAATCAGCCCCAGCATTTT.

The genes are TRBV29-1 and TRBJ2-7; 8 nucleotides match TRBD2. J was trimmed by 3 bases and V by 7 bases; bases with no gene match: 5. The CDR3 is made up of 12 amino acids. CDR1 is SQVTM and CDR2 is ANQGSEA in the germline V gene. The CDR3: CSAGLDYYEQYF. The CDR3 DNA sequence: TGCAGCGCGGGACTAGATTACTACGAGCAGTACTTC.

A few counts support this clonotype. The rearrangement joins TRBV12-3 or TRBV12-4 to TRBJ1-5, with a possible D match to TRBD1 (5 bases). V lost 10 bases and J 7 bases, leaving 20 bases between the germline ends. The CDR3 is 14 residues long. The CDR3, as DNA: TGTGCCACCGCATGGGGGACCGGCACGCAGCCCCAGCATTTT. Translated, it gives CATAWGTGTQPQHF.

CDR3 bases: TGTGCCAGCAGCCAAGATAAGGGACAGGGGAATCAGCCCCAGCATTTT. Translation: CASSQDKGQGNQPQHF. The chain joins TRBV4-2 to TRBJ1-5, with TRBD1 matching over 10 bases. The V segment lost 0 bases and the J segment 4 bases; nucleotides outside the gene matches: 3. The CDR3 length is 16 residues. CDR1 and CDR2 (germline): LGHNA, YNFKEQ.

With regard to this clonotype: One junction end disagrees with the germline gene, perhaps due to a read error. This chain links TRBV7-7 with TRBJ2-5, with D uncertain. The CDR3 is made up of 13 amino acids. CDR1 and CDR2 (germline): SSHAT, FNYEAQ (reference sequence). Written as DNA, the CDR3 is TGTGCTAGCAGCTTAGCTCGACAAGAGACCCAGTACTTC. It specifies CASSLARQETQYF.

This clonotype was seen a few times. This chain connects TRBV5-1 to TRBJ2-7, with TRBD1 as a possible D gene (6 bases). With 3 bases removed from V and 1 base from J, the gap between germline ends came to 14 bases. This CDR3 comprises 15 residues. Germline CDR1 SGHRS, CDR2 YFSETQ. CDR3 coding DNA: TGCGCCAGCAGCTCCCACAGGGCGATGTCCTACGAGCAGTACTTC. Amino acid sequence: CASSSHRAMSYEQYF. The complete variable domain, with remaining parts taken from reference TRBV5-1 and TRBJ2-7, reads KAGVTQTPRYLIKTRGQQVTLSCSPISGHRSVSWYQQTPGQGLQFLFEYFSETQRNKGNFPGRFSGRQFSNSRSEMNVSTLELGDSALYLCASSSHRAMSYEQYFGPGTRLTVT.

The CDR3 sequence: CASSLGRGPVETQYF. The CDR3 DNA sequence: TGCGCCAGCAGCTTGGGCCGGGGGCCGGTTGAGACCCAGTACTTC. V is TRBV5-1 and J is TRBJ2-5; D may be TRBD1 or TRBD2 (6 bases each). Looked up from germline, CDR1 is SGHRS and CDR2 is YFSETQ. The CDR3 is 15 amino acids. Trimming removed 0 bases from V and 5 bases from J, with 14 bases in between.